A single sample is the source of the 21 T cell receptor beta chains below, sequenced in a study of monozygotic twins with inflammatory bowel disease. TCRdb reprocessed the 5' RACE reads, with one entry per CDR3 protein and no DNA. This sample carries more than 120,000 distinct CDR3 sequences, with 2.4% going to the ten biggest clones. The sequenced sample consisted of blood. The receptors were gathered from a human donor with ulcerative colitis or Crohn's disease, or a healthy co-twin of an affected twin (not recorded which).

J is TRBJ2-4 and V is TRBV20-1; TCRdb's D call of TRBD1 is untestable without DNA. The germline CDR1 and CDR2 sequences are DFQATT and SNEGSKA (reference sequence). There are 14 residues in the CDR3. This CDR3 reads CSAGGGWSKNIQYF.

CDR3 loop: CASSGRRSGANVLTF. The genes are TRBV27 and TRBJ2-6. Germline V gives CDR1 MNHEY, CDR2 SMNVEV (reference sequence). CDR3 length equals 15 residues.

The chain uses TRBV7-2 and TRBJ1-4; the D gene TCRdb calls, TRBD1, cannot be checked with no DNA. The germline V gene encodes CDR1 SGHTA and CDR2 FQGNSA. The CDR3 runs 15 residues. The CDR3 sequence is CASSSQGARHEKLFF. Combining the CDR3 with reference TRBV7-2 and TRBJ1-4 gives the whole variable domain GAGVSQSPSNKVTEKGKDVELRCDPISGHTALYWYRQSLGQGLEFLIYFQGNSAPDKSGLPSDRFSAERTGGSVSTLTIQRTQQEDSAVYLCASSSQGARHEKLFFGSGTQLSVL.

V usage is TRBV7-9 and J usage is TRBJ1-2. This CDR3 spans 13 amino acids. Germline V lookup: CDR1 SEHNR, CDR2 FQNEAQ (reference sequence). The CDR3 protein is CASSLSERYGYTF.

The genes are TRBV21-1 and TRBJ2-7; the TCRdb D gene call, TRBD1, has no DNA to confirm it. TRBV21-1 is a recognized pseudogene. The CDR3 loop spans 17 amino acids. CDR3 amino acids: CASSKSRQGAPSYEQYF.

The V and J genes are TRBV4-2 and TRBJ2-7; the TCRdb D gene call, TRBD2, has no DNA to confirm it. Germline CDR1 is LGHNA and CDR2 is YNFKEQ. The CDR3 runs to 17 residues. The CDR3 loop is CASSQETGGFENHEQYF.

The chain joins TRBV18 to TRBJ2-5; the TRBD2 assignment by TCRdb is unverifiable without DNA. This CDR3 spans 17 amino acids. Germline CDR1 reads KGHSH; CDR2 reads LQKENI. This CDR3 is CASSPTTSGGSQVTQYF.

The rearrangement links TRBV10-3 to TRBJ2-7; TCRdb selects TRBD1, and the lack of DNA leaves this call unchecked. Looked up from germline, CDR1 is ENHRY and CDR2 is SYGVKD. This CDR3 spans 13 amino acids. CDR3 residues: CATSGRDSYEQYF.

The rearrangement joins TRBV12-3 or TRBV12-4 to TRBJ2-2; TCRdb returns TRBD1, unconfirmable since there is no DNA. The CDR3 loop spans 15 amino acids. CDR3 residues: CASRRWDINTGELFF.

This chain joins TRBV5-6 and TRBJ2-3. Germline CDR1 and CDR2: SGHDT and YYEEEE. CDR3 length equals 14 residues. The CDR3 reads CASSFARVTDTQYF.

V is TRBV5-1 and J is TRBJ2-5; TCRdb's D gene call, TRBD1, goes unchecked for lack of DNA. Germline CDR1 and CDR2: SGHRS and YFSETQ. This CDR3 has 14 residues. The CDR3 reads CASSFSTGKETQYF. Using reference TRBV5-1 and TRBJ2-5 for the parts outside the CDR3, the full variable domain is KAGVTQTPRYLIKTRGQQVTLSCSPISGHRSVSWYQQTPGQGLQFLFEYFSETQRNKGNFPGRFSGRQFSNSRSEMNVSTLELGDSALYLCASSFSTGKETQYFGPGTRLLVL.

The chain couples TRBV5-1 to TRBJ2-3. This CDR3 contains 14 residues. Germline lookup yields CDR1 SGHRS and CDR2 YFSETQ. This CDR3 is CASSLADRTDTQYF.

The V gene is TRBV24-1, the J gene TRBJ2-2; TCRdb outputs TRBD1, but without DNA this stays unchecked. This CDR3 comprises 16 residues. Per germline, CDR1 KGHDR and CDR2 SFDVKD. CDR3 in amino acids: CATSDPLGGSTGELFF.

The chain joins TRBV20-1 to TRBJ2-5; checking the TCRdb D call of TRBD1 is not possible without DNA. The CDR3 length is 11 residues. Germline V gives CDR1 DFQATT, CDR2 SNEGSKA (reference sequence). The CDR3 loop is CSARPDRGQYF.

The CDR3 loop is CASSLGVAGEQETQYF. V usage is TRBV11-2 and J usage is TRBJ2-5; TCRdb designates TRBD2, a call that cannot be tested without DNA. From germline, CDR1 is SGHAT and CDR2 FQNNGV. This CDR3 comprises 16 residues.

This chain joins TRBV4-3 and TRBJ1-4; TCRdb reports TRBD1, a call that lacks DNA to check it against. CDR1 is LGHNA, CDR2 YSLEER, per germline. This CDR3 is built from 17 residues. The CDR3 here is CASSQDRAAATNEKLFF.

The gene calls are TRBV7-2 and TRBJ2-7; TCRdb outputs TRBD1, but without DNA this stays unchecked. CDR1 and CDR2 (germline): SGHTA, FQGNSA. The length of the CDR3 is 14 residues. CDR3 protein: CASSFQGSSYEQYF.

The CDR3 sequence is CACPGLGVYEQYF. V gene TRBV30 combines with J gene TRBJ2-7; TCRdb names TRBD2, which stays unverified in the absence of DNA. The CDR3 contains 13 residues. The germline CDR1 and CDR2 sequences are GTSNPN and SVGIG (reference sequence).

The chain recombines TRBV20-1 with TRBJ1-4. The germline CDR1 and CDR2 sequences are DFQATT and SNEGSKA (reference sequence). The CDR3 sequence is 12 residues long. The CDR3 spells CSARGGGEKLFF.

The chain couples TRBV20-1 to TRBJ1-4; TCRdb proposes TRBD1, but this gene call is untestable without DNA. From germline, CDR1 is DFQATT and CDR2 SNEGSKA (reference sequence). There are 13 residues in the CDR3. Here the CDR3 reads CSASGRVGEKLFF.

This chain uses TRBV6-1 with TRBJ2-1; TCRdb returns TRBD1, unconfirmable since there is no DNA. CDR1 MNHNS and CDR2 SASEGT come from the germline V gene. This CDR3 is built from 15 residues. This CDR3 is CASNEAGGLRYEQFF.